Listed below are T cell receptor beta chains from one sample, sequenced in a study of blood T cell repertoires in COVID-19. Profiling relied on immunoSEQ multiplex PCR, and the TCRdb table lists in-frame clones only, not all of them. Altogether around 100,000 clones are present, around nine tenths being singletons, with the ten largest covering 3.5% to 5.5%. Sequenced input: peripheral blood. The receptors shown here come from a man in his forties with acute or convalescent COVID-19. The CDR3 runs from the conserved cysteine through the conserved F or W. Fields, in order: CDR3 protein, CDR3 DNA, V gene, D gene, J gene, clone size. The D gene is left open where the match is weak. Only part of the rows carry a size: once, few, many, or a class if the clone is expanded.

CDR3 protein: CASSPDVAFEIGTQYF
CDR3 DNA: TGTGCCAGCAGCCCGGACGTAGCGTTCGAAATCGGGACGCAGTATTTT
V gene: TRBV14
D gene: NA
J gene: TRBJ2-3
clone size: NA

CDR3 protein: CASTSGEYRGRQPQHF
CDR3 DNA: TGTGCCAGTACAAGTGGAGAGTACAGGGGACGGCAGCCCCAGCATTTT
V gene: TRBV19
D gene: TRBD1
J gene: TRBJ1-5
clone size: once

CDR3 protein: CASRGSIGGFTEAFF
CDR3 DNA: TGTGCCAGCAGGGGGTCAATAGGGGGTTTCACTGAAGCTTTCTTT
V gene: TRBV5-8
D gene: NA
J gene: TRBJ1-1
clone size: NA

CDR3 protein: CASSYREGRDGYTF
CDR3 DNA: TGTGCCAGCAGCTACAGGGAGGGTAGGGATGGCTACACCTTC
V gene: TRBV7-2
D gene: NA
J gene: TRBJ1-2
clone size: NA

CDR3 protein: CASSLASSSTDTQYF
CDR3 DNA: TGTGCCAGCAGCTTAGCGTCGTCTAGCACCGATACGCAGTATTTT
V gene: TRBV7-2
D gene: NA
J gene: TRBJ2-3
clone size: once

CDR3 protein: CASSEGTAGSYEQYF
CDR3 DNA: TGTGCCAGCAGCGAAGGGACAGCCGGCTCCTACGAGCAGTACTTC
V gene: TRBV6-1
D gene: TRBD1
J gene: TRBJ2-7
clone size: NA

CDR3 protein: CASSILAGVGTGELFF
CDR3 DNA: TGTGCCAGCAGCATACTAGCGGGAGTCGGGACCGGGGAGCTGTTTTTT
V gene: TRBV11-2
D gene: TRBD2
J gene: TRBJ2-2
clone size: NA

CDR3 protein: CASSLWERVGIQYF
CDR3 DNA: TGTGCCAGCAGTTTATGGGAGCGGGTGGGCATTCAGTACTTC
V gene: TRBV28
D gene: NA
J gene: TRBJ2-4
clone size: NA

CDR3 protein: CASSQGFQALEETQYF
CDR3 DNA: TGTGCCAGCAGCCAAGGTTTCCAGGCGCTTGAAGAGACCCAGTACTTC
V gene: TRBV14
D gene: NA
J gene: TRBJ2-5
clone size: NA

CDR3 protein: CASSPQQGRNTEAFF
CDR3 DNA: TGTGCCAGCTCCCCGCAACAGGGTAGGAACACTGAAGCTTTCTTT
V gene: TRBV18
D gene: NA
J gene: TRBJ1-1
clone size: NA

CDR3 protein: CASSLTGSEANYGYTF
CDR3 DNA: TGTGCCAGCAGCCTCACGGGAAGCGAGGCTAACTATGGCTACACCTTC
V gene: TRBV7-8
D gene: NA
J gene: TRBJ1-2
clone size: NA

CDR3 protein: CASTGTGAYEQYF
CDR3 DNA: TGTGCCAGCACCGGGACAGGGGCCTACGAGCAGTACTTC
V gene: TRBV6-6
D gene: TRBD1
J gene: TRBJ2-7
clone size: NA

CDR3 protein: CASSLRGPGPDEQFF
CDR3 DNA: TGTGCCAGCAGCTTAAGGGGTCCAGGGCCCGATGAGCAGTTCTTC
V gene: TRBV7-9
D gene: NA
J gene: TRBJ2-1
clone size: NA

CDR3 protein: CASSLPLPGLAPDTQYF
CDR3 DNA: TGTGCCAGCTCACTGCCCTTACCGGGACTAGCGCCAGATACGCAGTATTTT
V gene: TRBV18
D gene: TRBD2
J gene: TRBJ2-3
clone size: NA

CDR3 protein: CASSPTTGATYEQYF
CDR3 DNA: TGTGCCAGCAGTCCTACGACAGGGGCCACCTACGAGCAGTACTTC
V gene: TRBV6-5
D gene: TRBD1
J gene: TRBJ2-7
clone size: NA

CDR3 protein: CASSEALSPNYGYTF
CDR3 DNA: TGTGCCAGCAGTGAAGCATTGAGCCCAAACTATGGCTACACCTTC
V gene: TRBV6-1
D gene: NA
J gene: TRBJ1-2
clone size: NA

CDR3 protein: CASSYSGTGPSYEQYF
CDR3 DNA: TGTGCCAGCAGTTACTCCGGGACAGGGCCGTCCTACGAGCAGTACTTC
V gene: TRBV6-5
D gene: TRBD1
J gene: TRBJ2-7
clone size: NA

CDR3 protein: CASSLDGKLPQHF
CDR3 DNA: TGTGCCAGTAGCCTGGACGGGAAGTTACCCCAGCATTTT
V gene: TRBV19
D gene: NA
J gene: TRBJ1-5
clone size: NA

CDR3 protein: CASSLWEGYEQYF
CDR3 DNA: TGTGCCAGCAGCTTGTGGGAGGGCTACGAGCAGTACTTC
V gene: TRBV7-2
D gene: TRBD2
J gene: TRBJ2-7
clone size: NA

CDR3 protein: CASSPPGGDVTKLLHF
CDR3 DNA: TGTGCCAGCAGCCCACCGGGAGGGGATGTCACAAAACTCCTCCACTTT
V gene: TRBV7-9
D gene: NA
J gene: TRBJ1-6
clone size: NA

CDR3 protein: CASSPPGGSLYEQYF
CDR3 DNA: TGTGCCAGCAGCCCTCCCGGGGGTTCCCTTTACGAGCAGTACTTC
V gene: TRBV14
D gene: NA
J gene: TRBJ2-7
clone size: NA

CDR3 protein: CASSLATGGETQYF
CDR3 DNA: TGTGCCAGCAGCTTAGCGACAGGGGGAGAGACCCAGTACTTC
V gene: TRBV7-3
D gene: TRBD1
J gene: TRBJ2-5
clone size: NA

CDR3 protein: CASSYSRGGPRTGELFF
CDR3 DNA: TGTGCCAGCAGTTACTCGAGAGGGGGCCCAAGGACCGGGGAGCTGTTTTTT
V gene: TRBV6-2/TRBV6-3
D gene: TRBD1
J gene: TRBJ2-2
clone size: NA

CDR3 protein: CASSLKGRGAGELFF
CDR3 DNA: TGTGCCAGCAGCTTAAAGGGGCGGGGAGCCGGGGAGCTGTTTTTT
V gene: TRBV7-3
D gene: NA
J gene: TRBJ2-2
clone size: NA

CDR3 protein: CASQDRGLNTEAFF
CDR3 DNA: TGTGCCAGCCAGGACAGGGGGCTGAACACTGAAGCTTTCTTT
V gene: TRBV27
D gene: TRBD1
J gene: TRBJ1-1
clone size: NA

CDR3 protein: CASSLDGLAGDTQYF
CDR3 DNA: TGCGCCAGCAGCTTGGACGGTCTAGCGGGAGATACGCAGTATTTT
V gene: TRBV5-1
D gene: TRBD2
J gene: TRBJ2-3
clone size: NA

CDR3 protein: CASSYPGQGNYGYTF
CDR3 DNA: TGTGCCAGCAGCTACCCGGGACAGGGGAACTATGGCTACACCTTC
V gene: TRBV11-2
D gene: TRBD1
J gene: TRBJ1-2
clone size: NA